This TCR beta chain was identified in a study of CD8 T cells in ankylosing spondylitis. The table lists this clonotype with many counts. Its antigen is undetermined. Construction of TCR beta libraries was performed using quantitative 5'-RACE with molecular barcodes. Using its own MiXCR run on the 5' RACE reads, TCRdb lists one record per CDR3 protein. The repertoire holds 150,000 or so distinct CDR3 sequences, with roughly 10% as singletons. CDR1 is SGHTA, CDR2 FQGNSA, per germline. This CDR3 comprises 13 residues. V was clipped by 2 bases and J by 5 bases, with 8 bases between them. Whole-study results and caveats: Disease-linked clones bore a CD8+ phenotype, appearing relatively rarely in peripheral blood. Within ankylosing spondylitis blood, a TCR beta motif made up of eight or nine highly homologous variants appeared to be characteristic. Earlier reports found some motif variants in synovial fluid and blood in reactive arthritis.

Sample: blood, either unsorted or a sorted T cell fraction (not recorded which). The rearrangement uses TRBV7-2 and TRBJ2-3; no definite D call. The source is a female donor with ankylosing spondylitis or in good health (not recorded which). The CDR3 region is CASSLPPEDTQYF. In DNA, the CDR3 is TGTGCCAGCAGCTTACCCCCGGAAGATACGCAGTATTTT.